This entry lists 32 T cell receptor beta chains sequenced from one sample in a study of cytomegalovirus exposure and HLA in healthy donors (dated by TCRdb to 2016 to 2017). Libraries were made using the immunoSEQ multiplex PCR assay. The multiplex PCR relied on a mix of 60 forward primers for TCR Vbeta segments and 13 reverse primers for TCR Jbeta segments. The source is immuneACCESS, and TCRdb retained only in-frame sequences with V and J called. Part of the clones is not carried over; for the studies checked, unresolved V genes explain less than half of this, and the remainder is unexplained. The sample table lists 130,000 or so clones, 70% to 90% of them with a count of one. The top ten hold 1.5% of the sample. Sequencing input: PBMCs. Every receptor here comes from a man aged 35 to 55 in good health and CMV-seronegative.

The chain's CDR3 is CASSINTRQGANTIYF. CDR3 bases: TGCGCCAGCAGCATTAACACCCGACAGGGGGCTAACACCATATATTTT. The gene calls are TRBV5-1 and TRBJ1-3; 10 bases line up with TRBD1. The CDR3 consists of 16 residues. Trimming cost V 4 bases and J 7 bases; bases outside gene matches: 11. The germline V gene encodes CDR1 SGHRS and CDR2 YFSETQ.

This chain links TRBV7-2 with TRBJ1-2; TRBD1 might be the D (6 bases). V was trimmed by 1 base and J by 2 bases, leaving 11 bases between them. This CDR3 spans 15 amino acids. Germline values: CDR1 SGHTA, CDR2 FQGNSA. CDR3 region: CASSLGQALNYGYTF. Written as DNA, the CDR3 is TGTGCCAGCAGCTTAGGACAGGCTTTAAACTATGGCTACACCTTC.

The chain is built from TRBV11-1 and TRBJ2-7; TRBD2 aligns across 8 bases. J lost 4 bases, V lost 6 bases, and 11 bases had no gene match. Germline-derived CDR1 and CDR2 are SGHAT and FQDESV (reference sequence). The CDR3 covers 15 residues. The CDR3 DNA reads as TGTGCCAGCAGTCCCCGTGGTAGCGGGAAATACGAGCAGTACTTC. The encoded protein is CASSPRGSGKYEQYF. The full variable domain, in which reference TRBV11-1 and TRBJ2-7 provide the parts outside the CDR3, is EAEVAQSPRYKITEKSQAVAFWCDPISGHATLYWYRQILGQGPELLVQFQDESVVDDSQLPKDRFSAERLKGVDSTLKIQPAELGDSAMYLCASSPRGSGKYEQYFGPGTRLTVT.

The CDR3 spells CASSLPLKTQYF. For the CDR3, the DNA is TGTGCCAGCAGCTTACCCCTAAAGACCCAGTACTTC. This sequence joins TRBV11-2 and TRBJ2-5; unclear D gene. The CDR3 has 12 amino acids. Trimming removed 2 bases at V and 6 bases at J, with 7 bases between. The germline V gene encodes CDR1 SGHAT and CDR2 FQNNGV. Looking up the rest from reference TRBV11-2 and TRBJ2-5 gives the full variable domain: EAGVAQSPRYKIIEKRQSVAFWCNPISGHATLYWYQQILGQGPKLLIQFQNNGVVDDSQLPKDRFSAERLKGVDSTLKIQPAKLEDSAVYLCASSLPLKTQYFGPGTRLLVL.

The V and J genes are TRBV7-8 and TRBJ2-7; perhaps TRBD2 as D (5 bases). The germline CDR1 and CDR2 sequences are SGHVS and FQNEAQ. Trimming removed 10 bases at V and 6 bases at J, with 19 bases between. The CDR3 loop spans 13 amino acids. CDR3 bases: TGTGCCACCTCGGACCCGCCCCGGGGCGAGCAGTACTTC. Its protein product is CATSDPPRGEQYF.

The V and J genes are TRBV9 and TRBJ2-1, with TRBD2 matching over 7 bases. This CDR3 is 15 amino acids long. Germline V gene lookup returns CDR1 SGDLS and CDR2 YYNGEE. V shed 5 bases, J shed 4 bases, and the junction held 9 bases outside the gene matches. The CDR3 here is CASRVRASGYNEQFF. CDR3 bases: TGTGCCAGCAGAGTACGGGCTAGCGGTTACAATGAGCAGTTCTTC.

This chain uses TRBV7-9 with TRBJ1-1; D remains ambiguous. The CDR3 consists of 14 residues. Trimming pared 1 base from V and 1 base from J, leaving 7 bases between. Germline V CDR1 and CDR2: SEHNR, FQNEAQ (reference sequence). CDR3 region: CASSLERGNTEAFF. The CDR3 coding sequence is TGTGCCAGCAGCTTAGAGCGGGGGAACACTGAAGCTTTCTTT.

The chain links TRBV5-1 to TRBJ2-3; D possibly corresponds to TRBD1 (6 bases). Germline V gives CDR1 SGHRS, CDR2 YFSETQ. The CDR3 spans 16 residues. V lost 3 bases, J lost 2 bases, and 16 bases lay in between. The CDR3 protein is CASSSTPGQNTDTQYF. As DNA, the CDR3 is TGCGCCAGCAGCTCGACCCCGGGACAAAACACAGATACGCAGTATTTT. The variable domain in full, completed from reference TRBV5-1 and TRBJ2-3, reads KAGVTQTPRYLIKTRGQQVTLSCSPISGHRSVSWYQQTPGQGLQFLFEYFSETQRNKGNFPGRFSGRQFSNSRSEMNVSTLELGDSALYLCASSSTPGQNTDTQYFGPGTRLTVL.

CDR3 in DNA: TGTGCCAGCACTTTAGGGGTTGACACTGAAGCTTTCTTT. Translation gives CASTLGVDTEAFF. This chain connects TRBV25-1 to TRBJ1-1, with a weak D call TRBD1 (5 bases). Germline CDR1 is MGHDK and CDR2 is SYGVNS. V was cut by 7 bases and J by 3 bases, with 12 bases left in between. The CDR3 consists of 13 residues.

The genes are TRBV28 and TRBJ1-2; a possible D gene is TRBD1 (5 bases). The CDR3 totals 14 residues. Trimming stripped 6 bases from V and 8 bases from J, with 19 bases between. Per germline, CDR1 MDHEN and CDR2 SYDVKM. Written as DNA, the CDR3 is TGTGCCAGCAGAACAGGCAAAGGGGCGCGGGGCTACACCTTC. This encodes CASRTGKGARGYTF.

This rearrangement joins TRBV4-3 to TRBJ2-7; a weak D match, TRBD1 (5 bases). The CDR3 is 14 residues long. Per germline, CDR1 LGHNA and CDR2 YSLEER. V was shortened by 0 bases and J by 3 bases, with 9 bases between the two germline ends. The DNA of the CDR3 is TGCGCCAGCAGCCAAGATCCGGACATCTACGAGCAGTACTTC. Translating gives CASSQDPDIYEQYF.

The chain has TRBV5-1 and TRBJ2-7; TRBD1 agrees at 9 bases. Germline V gene data show CDR1 as SGHRS and CDR2 as YFSETQ. V lost 4 bases to trimming and J lost 6 bases; unmatched junction nucleotides: 11. The CDR3 is made up of 15 amino acids. The DNA of the CDR3 is TGCGCCAGCAGCCAAGGACAGGGGATAGCATTCGAGCAGTACTTC. Its protein is CASSQGQGIAFEQYF.

The chain's CDR3 is CASREGLHITDEQYF. The CDR3 coding sequence is TGTGCCAGCAGGGAGGGACTACACATTACGGACGAGCAGTACTTC. This chain joins TRBV6-5 and TRBJ2-7; the match to TRBD2 covers 7 bases. Germline V gene lookup returns CDR1 MNHEY and CDR2 SVGAGI. The CDR3 is 15 residues long. V lost 6 bases and J lost 5; bases outside the gene matches: 13.

This chain links TRBV2 with TRBJ2-2, with 9 bases matching TRBD1. After removal of 6 bases from V and 5 bases from J, the junction contained 1 base not matched to a gene. The length of the CDR3 is 13 residues. Germline assignment: CDR1 SNHLY and CDR2 FYNNEI. The DNA of the CDR3 is TGTGCCAGCAGGACAGGGGGGACCGGGGAGCTGTTTTTT. Translating gives CASRTGGTGELFF. Combining the CDR3 with reference TRBV2 and TRBJ2-2 gives the whole variable domain EPEVTQTPSHQVTQMGQEVILRCVPISNHLYFYWYRQILGQKVEFLVSFYNNEISEKSEIFDDQFSVERPDGSNFTLKIRSTKLEDSAMYFCASRTGGTGELFFGEGSRLTVL.

This chain joins TRBV5-1 and TRBJ2-2; 7 bases match TRBD1. V was pared by 4 bases and J by 8 bases, with 2 bases of the junction left unmatched. This CDR3 has 12 amino acids. Germline assignment: CDR1 SGHRS and CDR2 YFSETQ. This CDR3 is CASSLGQGELFF. The CDR3 nucleotides are TGCGCCAGCAGCCTGGGACAGGGGGAGCTGTTTTTT.

This clone was recorded only once. This chain uses TRBV6-1 with TRBJ1-3; D remains ambiguous. The CDR3 runs 14 residues. Trimming removed 4 bases from V and 2 bases from J, with 9 bases in between. From germline, CDR1 is MNHNS and CDR2 SASEGT. CDR3 protein: CASSVREAGNTIYF. The CDR3 DNA is TGTGCCAGCAGTGTGAGGGAGGCTGGAAACACCATATATTTT.

In DNA form, the CDR3 reads TGTGCCACCTCAGGGGGCGAAAACAATGAGCAGTTCTTC. Translating gives CATSGGENNEQFF. This rearrangement joins TRBV11-3 to TRBJ2-1; 8 bases fit TRBD1. V shed 10 bases and J 5 bases; nucleotides not matched to a gene: 7. This CDR3 spans 13 amino acids. Per germline, CDR1 SGHNT and CDR2 YENEEA.

V is TRBV7-8 and J is TRBJ2-5; the match to TRBD2 covers 12 bases. The V and J ends lost 7 bases and 5 bases, in that order; junction bases with no gene match: 5. Germline values: CDR1 SGHVS, CDR2 FQNEAQ. CDR3 size: 14 residues. CDR3 in amino acids: CASTRTSGTETQYF. CDR3 DNA sequence: TGTGCCAGCACCAGGACTAGCGGGACTGAGACCCAGTACTTC.

The rearrangement links TRBV28 to TRBJ1-4; TRBD1 aligns across 10 bases. This CDR3 region has 14 residues. Trimming at V came to 3 bases and at J to 7 bases, leaving 2 bases not matched to a gene. Germline V CDR1 and CDR2: MDHEN, SYDVKM. The CDR3 DNA is TGTGCCAGCAGTTTCCGGGACAGGGGTGAAAAACTGTTTTTT. This encodes CASSFRDRGEKLFF.

This clone has a handful of counts. This rearrangement joins TRBV11-2 to TRBJ2-5; TRBD1 matches 8 bases. The CDR3 spans 12 residues. The germline V gene has CDR1 SGHAT and CDR2 FQNNGV. Germline trimming cut 5 bases from V and 11 bases from J; bases unmatched to any gene: 7. The chain's CDR3 is CASSATGGEQYF. Written as DNA, the CDR3 is TGTGCCAGCAGCGCCACAGGGGGAGAGCAGTACTTC.

The chain couples TRBV5-5 to TRBJ2-7; TRBD1 agrees at 7 bases. With 1 base clipped from V and 7 bases from J, the junction kept 11 bases outside the gene matches. The germline V gene has CDR1 SGHKS and CDR2 YYEKEE (reference sequence). CDR3 length: 15 amino acids. The CDR3 is CASSLSTGILGEQYF. The DNA of the CDR3 is TGTGCCAGCAGCTTGTCGACAGGGATCTTAGGGGAGCAGTACTTC. Using reference TRBV5-5 and TRBJ2-7 for the parts outside the CDR3, the full variable domain is DAGVTQSPTHLIKTRGQQVTLRCSPISGHKSVSWYQQVLGQGPQFIFQYYEKEERGRGNFPDRFSARQFPNYSSELNVNALLLGDSALYLCASSLSTGILGEQYFGPGTRLTVT.

This clone has just one count. The chain uses TRBV5-6 and TRBJ2-3; 8 positions match TRBD1. CDR1 is SGHDT and CDR2 is YYEEEE in the germline V gene. This CDR3 has 19 residues. The junction had 19 bases not matched to a gene; V was cut back by 0 bases and J by 7 bases. CDR3 DNA: TGTGCCAGCAGCTTGGTCAGGGGGCTGGAGCGGAGAGGGGGAAATACGCAGTATTTT. Translation: CASSLVRGLERRGGNTQYF.

The chain uses TRBV7-2 and TRBJ1-3; 9 nucleotides match TRBD1. The ends lost 1 base at V and 0 bases at J; junction bases unmatched: 4. Germline-derived CDR1 and CDR2 are SGHTA and FQGNSA. The CDR3 runs to 17 residues. The CDR3 sequence is CASSLGGQGRSGNTIYF. The DNA for the CDR3 is TGTGCCAGCAGCTTAGGGGGACAGGGCCGCTCTGGAAACACCATATATTTT.

This clone came up a few times. V usage is TRBV27 and J usage is TRBJ1-1, with 11 bases lining up with TRBD1. After removal of 2 bases from V and 1 base from J, the junction contained 0 bases not matched to a gene. Germline-derived CDR1 and CDR2 are MNHEY and SMNVEV (reference sequence). There are 15 residues in the CDR3. CDR3 DNA: TGTGCCAGCAGTTTAGGGACAGGGGGGAACACTGAAGCTTTCTTT. Its protein is CASSLGTGGNTEAFF.

The chain has TRBV30 and TRBJ2-1, with a weak D call TRBD2 (7 bases). Trimming took off 5 bases at V and 10 bases at J, with 15 bases between the two ends. CDR3 length equals 12 residues. Germline CDR1 and CDR2: GTSNPN and SVGIG (reference sequence). In DNA form, the CDR3 reads TGTGCCTGGGGGGGGGCAGCCGGGGAGCAGTTCTTC. Translated: CAWGGAAGEQFF.

The chain uses TRBV28 and TRBJ1-5; D is uncertain. Germline V gene lookup returns CDR1 MDHEN and CDR2 SYDVKM. This CDR3 comprises 14 residues. Trimming took 6 bases from V and 1 from J, leaving 10 bases between them. CDR3 nucleotides: TGTGCCAGCAGCTCTCGAGCGAGCAATCAGCCCCAGCATTTT. Its protein product is CASSSRASNQPQHF.

CDR3 in amino acids: CASRTSGSYEQYF. In DNA, the CDR3 is TGTGCCAGCCGGACTAGCGGATCCTACGAGCAGTACTTC. The chain couples TRBV6-1 to TRBJ2-7; TRBD2 matches at 10 bases. Germline V gene sequence: CDR1 MNHNS, CDR2 SASEGT. CDR3 length: 13 amino acids. With V trimmed by 8 bases and J by 1 base, 2 bases remained unmatched.

This clone has just one count. The V call is TRBV11-3, the J call TRBJ2-1; perhaps TRBD2 as D (5 bases). The germline CDR1 and CDR2 sequences are SGHNT and YENEEA. This CDR3 is 15 amino acids long. The V gene lost 1 base and the J gene lost 0 bases, with 7 bases spanning the gap. CDR3 amino acids: CASSLGGHSYNEQFF. Here the CDR3 DNA reads TGTGCCAGCAGCTTAGGCGGGCACTCCTACAATGAGCAGTTCTTC.

The chain employs TRBV19 and TRBJ1-5; D possibly corresponds to TRBD1 (5 bases). The CDR3 sequence is 11 residues long. Trimming removed 3 bases at V and 9 bases at J, with 6 bases between. Germline V gene lookup returns CDR1 LNHDA and CDR2 SQIVND (reference sequence). CDR3 coding DNA: TGTGCCAGTAGTATGGGGGGGCCCCAGCATTTT. It codes for CASSMGGPQHF.

The chain links TRBV29-1 to TRBJ2-7; maybe TRBD2 (5 bases). The germline V gene has CDR1 SQVTM and CDR2 ANQGSEA. V lost 7 bases and J 6 bases, leaving 16 bases between the germline ends. The CDR3 has 12 residues. CDR3 sequence (DNA): TGCAGCGCCGCGGGTGGCTACTCCGAGCAGTACTTC. Protein: CSAAGGYSEQYF.

This clone was seen only once. V usage is TRBV9 and J usage is TRBJ2-4; D not resolved. Germline CDR1 is SGDLS and CDR2 is YYNGEE. V lost 4 bases, J lost 0 bases, and 17 bases lay in between. CDR3 length: 17 residues. Here the CDR3 reads CASSPHSSSLAKNIQYF. For the CDR3, the DNA is TGTGCCAGCAGCCCCCACAGCAGCTCGCTAGCCAAAAACATTCAGTACTTC.

V usage is TRBV29-1 and J usage is TRBJ2-1, with 12 positions matching TRBD1. Germline assignment: CDR1 SQVTM and CDR2 ANQGSEA. The CDR3 spans 14 residues. V dropped 3 bases and J dropped 10; count of bases not matched to a gene: 7. CDR3 nucleotide sequence: TGCAGCGTTGACACCGGGACAGGGGGCCGGGAGCAGTTCTTC. It yields the protein CSVDTGTGGREQFF.